Below are 5 T cell receptor beta chains sequenced from a single sample in a study of T cells in localized non-small cell lung cancer. Some clones are missing from TCRdb's copy, which holds only in-frame ones; the method was immunoSEQ multiplex PCR. The sample shows more than 12,000 clones, around 85% of them seen only once. This sample comprised peripheral blood, obtained before any cancer treatment. The source of these receptors is a female donor older than 55 with stage I squamous cell lung carcinoma.

CDR3 coding DNA: TGTGCCACCAGCAGAGATGGAGGCTCACCCCTCCACTTT. Translated: CATSRDGGSPLHF. The genes are TRBV15 and TRBJ1-6; no clear D. Germline CDR1 reads LNHNV; CDR2 reads YYDKDF (reference sequence). The CDR3 loop spans 13 amino acids. Trimming pared 0 bases from V and 10 bases from J, leaving 7 bases between.

In this sample, this clone turned up once. The chain couples TRBV29-1 to TRBJ2-5; D is perhaps TRBD2 (5 bases). V gave up 4 bases and J gave up 5 bases, with 11 bases separating them. The CDR3 is made up of 12 amino acids. The germline gives CDR1 SQVTM, CDR2 ANQGSEA. The chain's CDR3 is CSVGGGSETQYF. CDR3 nucleotide sequence: TGCAGCGTTGGTGGAGGCTCGGAGACCCAGTACTTC.

V gene TRBV4-2 combines with J gene TRBJ2-7; 7 bases line up with TRBD2. V trimming: 5 bases; J trimming: 5 bases; junction bases outside the gene matches: 12. This CDR3 has 15 residues. Germline V CDR1 and CDR2: LGHNA, YNFKEQ. The CDR3 sequence: CASSSGGNIVHEQYF. In nucleotides, the CDR3 is TGTGCCAGCAGCTCGGGGGGAAATATCGTCCACGAGCAGTACTTC.

The gene calls are TRBV5-1 and TRBJ2-3, with no clear D. Germline V gene data show CDR1 as SGHRS and CDR2 as YFSETQ. This CDR3 has 13 residues. V lost 4 bases to trimming and J lost 4 bases, with 10 bases between them. The CDR3 is CASSLGLADTQYF. The CDR3 region has the DNA TGCGCCAGCAGCCTGGGGTTGGCAGATACGCAGTATTTT.

The V gene is TRBV6-5, the J gene TRBJ1-1; D is possibly TRBD1 (5 bases). Germline CDR1 reads MNHEY; CDR2 reads SVGAGI. The CDR3 loop spans 13 amino acids. V was cut by 5 bases and J by 1 base, with 8 bases left in between. In DNA form, the CDR3 reads TGTGCCAGCAGTAGACAGCAGAACACTGAAGCTTTCTTT. As protein: CASSRQQNTEAFF.